The next 7 T cell receptor beta chains were all read from a single sample in a study of blood T cell repertoires in COVID-19. TCRdb keeps only in-frame clones here, not all; method: immunoSEQ multiplex PCR. The table lists approximately 260,000 clones, about nine tenths of them singletons. Input material: peripheral blood. The source of these receptors is a man between 50 and 59 years old with acute or convalescent COVID-19.

The genes are TRBV6-5 and TRBJ2-5, with 7 bases that match TRBD1. In germline, CDR1 is MNHEY, CDR2 SVGAGI. The junction had 8 bases not matched to a gene; V was cut back by 6 bases and J by 4 bases. The CDR3 is made up of 14 amino acids. CDR3 nucleotide sequence: TGTGCCAGCAGACTTACAGGGGCGGGAGAGACCCAGTACTTC. It encodes CASRLTGAGETQYF.

The CDR3 loop is CARNPGLAATSTDTQYF. The CDR3 region has the DNA TGTGCCAGGAATCCGGGACTAGCGGCCACCAGCACAGATACGCAGTATTTT. V and J are TRBV2 and TRBJ2-3, with 11 bases fitting TRBD2. This CDR3 comprises 17 residues. CDR1 SNHLY and CDR2 FYNNEI come from the germline V gene. V was pared by 9 bases and J by 0 bases, with 11 bases of the junction left unmatched.

V gene TRBV29-1 combines with J gene TRBJ1-5; maybe TRBD1 (5 bases). Trimming pared 6 bases from V and 7 bases from J, leaving 13 bases between. The CDR3 is made up of 12 amino acids. CDR1 is SQVTM and CDR2 is ANQGSEA in the germline V gene. The CDR3 nucleotides read TGCAGCGTAGATCAGGGTAACCAGCCCCAGCATTTT. Amino acids: CSVDQGNQPQHF.

The chain employs TRBV9 and TRBJ1-1; 10 bases map to TRBD1. Germline lookup yields CDR1 SGDLS and CDR2 YYNGEE. The J segment lost 6 bases and the V segment lost 3 bases, leaving 5 bases of the junction unmatched. There are 14 residues in the CDR3. CDR3 in DNA: TGTGCCAGCAGCGCCCGACAGGGGGCGGCTGAAGCTTTCTTT. Its translation: CASSARQGAAEAFF.

The V call is TRBV14, the J call TRBJ1-1, with 8 bases aligning to TRBD1. The junction had 10 bases not matched to a gene; V was cut back by 6 bases and J by 7 bases. This CDR3 has 14 amino acids. The germline gives CDR1 SGHDN, CDR2 FVKESK. In DNA form, the CDR3 reads TGTGCCAGCAGGATCACGGGACAGGCCTTTGAAGCTTTCTTT. Amino acids: CASRITGQAFEAFF.

The J gene is TRBJ1-2, the V gene TRBV30; possible D gene TRBD1, 6 bases. Trimming removed 5 bases from V and 7 bases from J, with 11 bases in between. Germline V gives CDR1 GTSNPN, CDR2 SVGIG (reference sequence). The CDR3 totals 11 residues. The CDR3 DNA is TGTGCCTGGGAACAGGGTTCTGGCTACACCTTC. Residues: CAWEQGSGYTF.

This clone was found once. The rearrangement uses TRBV6-5 and TRBJ2-7, with 8 bases fitting TRBD1. Trimming at V came to 6 bases and at J to 0 bases, leaving 4 bases not matched to a gene. The CDR3 totals 14 residues. From germline, CDR1 is MNHEY and CDR2 SVGAGI. CDR3 DNA: TGTGCCAGCAGATCCGGGACAGGCTCCTACGAGCAGTACTTC. Translating gives CASRSGTGSYEQYF.